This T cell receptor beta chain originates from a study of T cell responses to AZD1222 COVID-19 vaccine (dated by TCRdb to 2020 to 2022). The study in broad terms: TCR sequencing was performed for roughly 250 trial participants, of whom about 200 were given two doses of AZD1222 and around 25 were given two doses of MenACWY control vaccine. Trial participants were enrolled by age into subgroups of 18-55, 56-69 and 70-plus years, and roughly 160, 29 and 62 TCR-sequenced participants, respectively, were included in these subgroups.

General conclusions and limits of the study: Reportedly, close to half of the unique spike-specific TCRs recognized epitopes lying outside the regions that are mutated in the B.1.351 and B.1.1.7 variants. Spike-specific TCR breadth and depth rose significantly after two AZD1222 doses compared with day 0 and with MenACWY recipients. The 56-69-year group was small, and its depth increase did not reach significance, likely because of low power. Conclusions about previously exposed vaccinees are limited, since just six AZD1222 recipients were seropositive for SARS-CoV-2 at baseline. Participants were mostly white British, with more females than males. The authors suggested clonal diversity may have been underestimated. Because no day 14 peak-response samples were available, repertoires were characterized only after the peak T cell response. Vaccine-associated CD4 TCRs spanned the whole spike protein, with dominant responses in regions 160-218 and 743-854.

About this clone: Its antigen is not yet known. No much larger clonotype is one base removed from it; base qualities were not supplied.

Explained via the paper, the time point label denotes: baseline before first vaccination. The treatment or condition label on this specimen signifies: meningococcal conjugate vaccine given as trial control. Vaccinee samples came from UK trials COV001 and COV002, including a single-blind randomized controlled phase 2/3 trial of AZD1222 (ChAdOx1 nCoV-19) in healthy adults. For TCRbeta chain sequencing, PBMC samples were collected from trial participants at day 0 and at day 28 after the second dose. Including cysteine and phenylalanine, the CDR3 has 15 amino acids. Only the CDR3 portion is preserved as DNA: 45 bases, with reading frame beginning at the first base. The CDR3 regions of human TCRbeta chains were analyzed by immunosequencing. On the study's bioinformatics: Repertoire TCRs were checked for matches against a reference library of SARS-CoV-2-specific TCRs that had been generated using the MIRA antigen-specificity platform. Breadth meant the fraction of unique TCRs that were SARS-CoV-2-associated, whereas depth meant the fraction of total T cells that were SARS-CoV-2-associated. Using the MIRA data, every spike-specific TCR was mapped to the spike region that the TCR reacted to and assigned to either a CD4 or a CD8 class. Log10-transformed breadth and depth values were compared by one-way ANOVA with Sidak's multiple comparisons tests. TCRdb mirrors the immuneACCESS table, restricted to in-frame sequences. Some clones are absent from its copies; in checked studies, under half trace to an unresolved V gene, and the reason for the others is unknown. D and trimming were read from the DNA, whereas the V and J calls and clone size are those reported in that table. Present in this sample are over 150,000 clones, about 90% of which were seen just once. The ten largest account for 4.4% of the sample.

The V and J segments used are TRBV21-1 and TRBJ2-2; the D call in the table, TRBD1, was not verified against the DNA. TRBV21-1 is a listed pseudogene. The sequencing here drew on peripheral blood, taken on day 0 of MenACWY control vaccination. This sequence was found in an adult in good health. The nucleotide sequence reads TGTGCCAGCGATACTCAGGGGGCGGGCACCGGGGAGCTGTTTTTT. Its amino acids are CASDTQGAGTGELFF.